A selection of T cell receptor beta chains follows, all from one sample in a study of T-cell reconstitution after alpha-beta-depleted transplantation in children. One entry per CDR3 protein results from TCRdb running MiXCR on the PCR reads. Of about 540,000 distinct CDR3 sequences listed, about 16% are singletons. Specimen: PBMCs from the stem cell graft donor, collected from the stem cell graft. The receptors derive from a human donor who donated a stem cell graft to a child with acute lymphoblastic leukemia. CDR3s include the opening cysteine and the closing phenylalanine or tryptophan. D genes are given only for firm matches. Clone size, where shown, is once, few, many, or a class for clones that have expanded.

TRBV7-6,few,TRBJ2-2,NA,CASSLDSSTLLGELFF,TGTGCCAGCAGCTTAGATTCGTCGACTCTACTCGGGGAGCTGTTTTTT
TRBV7-9,NA,TRBJ2-1,TRBD2,CASSYSGSSENEQFF,TGTGCCAGCAGCTATAGCGGGAGTTCGGAGAATGAGCAGTTCTTC
TRBV12-3/TRBV12-4,NA,TRBJ2-7,NA,CASSFGNRVAF,TGTGCCAGCAGTTTTGGGAACAGGGTGGCCTTC
TRBV12-3/TRBV12-4,NA,TRBJ1-1,TRBD1,CASGTGGAGTEAFF,TGTGCCAGCGGAACAGGGGGCGCGGGCACTGAAGCTTTCTTT
TRBV29-1,NA,TRBJ1-1,NA,CSGQLRGTEAFF,TGCAGCGGCCAACTAAGGGGCACTGAAGCTTTCTTT
TRBV4-1,NA,TRBJ2-1,NA,CASSQPGNEQFF,TGCGCCAGCAGCCAACCAGGGAATGAGCAGTTCTTC
TRBV3-1,NA,TRBJ2-7,TRBD1,CASSQDIGTGVTDEQYF,TGTGCCAGCAGCCAAGATATCGGGACAGGGGTGACGGACGAGCAGTACTTC
TRBV5-5,few,TRBJ2-5,TRBD2,CASSLVAGDGQETQYF,TGTGCCAGCAGCTTGGTAGCGGGAGATGGGCAAGAGACCCAGTACTTC
TRBV7-2,NA,TRBJ2-5,TRBD2,CASSGYGLAGQETQYF,TGTGCCAGCAGCGGTTACGGACTAGCGGGGCAAGAGACCCAGTACTTC
TRBV9,few,TRBJ2-7,TRBD2,CASSTSGNHYEQYF,TGTGCCAGCAGCACTAGCGGGAACCACTACGAGCAGTACTTC
TRBV12-3/TRBV12-4,few,TRBJ2-7,NA,CASSLSMVLAYEQYF,TGTGCCAGCAGTTTAAGTATGGTTCTTGCCTACGAGCAGTACTTC
TRBV7-3,NA,TRBJ2-1,TRBD2,CASSPAIAGKEQFF,TGTGCCAGCAGCCCGGCCATAGCGGGAAAGGAGCAGTTCTTC
TRBV27,NA,TRBJ2-7,NA,CASSLGTPSSYEQYF,TGTGCCAGCAGTCTTGGGACACCGAGCTCCTACGAGCAGTACTTC
TRBV7-8,few,TRBJ2-7,NA,CASSLFSAPEQYF,TGTGCCAGCAGCTTGTTTAGCGCGCCCGAGCAGTACTTC
TRBV29-1,many,TRBJ2-2,NA,CSVRGWRTGELFF,TGCAGCGTTAGAGGGTGGCGAACCGGGGAGCTGTTTTTT
TRBV4-1,NA,TRBJ2-1,NA,CASSHPGRAGRSSNEQFF,TGCGCCAGCAGCCACCCAGGCCGGGCGGGAAGGTCTAGTAATGAGCAGTTCTTC
TRBV5-6,NA,TRBJ2-5,TRBD2,CASSWLAGAAETQYF,TGTGCCAGCAGCTGGCTAGCGGGAGCCGCGGAGACCCAGTACTTC
TRBV27,NA,TRBJ2-2,TRBD1,CASSFLPGQGFTGELFF,TGTGCCAGCAGTTTCCTACCGGGACAGGGATTCACCGGGGAGCTGTTTTTT
TRBV6-5,NA,TRBJ1-1,NA,CASSYKATEAFF,TGTGCCAGCAGTTACAAGGCCACTGAAGCTTTCTTT
TRBV7-3,NA,TRBJ2-6,TRBD1,CASSETPGQGAGANVLTF,TGTGCCAGCAGCGAGACGCCCGGTCAGGGGGCTGGGGCCAACGTCCTGACTTTC
TRBV4-3,NA,TRBJ1-3,TRBD1,CASSQSRTGDFVGSGNTIYF,TGCGCCAGCAGCCAGTCTAGGACAGGGGACTTCGTAGGATCCGGAAACACCATATATTTT
TRBV4-1,many,TRBJ1-5,NA,CASSGLGGSNQPQHF,TGCGCCAGCAGCGGGTTGGGGGGAAGCAATCAGCCCCAGCATTTT
TRBV28,few,TRBJ2-4,TRBD2,CASSLSGLAGVQYF,TGTGCCAGCAGTTTATCCGGTCTAGCGGGAGTTCAGTACTTC
TRBV11-3,few,TRBJ2-1,NA,CASSLTLNEQFF,TGTGCCAGCAGCCTGACGTTGAATGAGCAGTTCTTC
TRBV7-9,NA,TRBJ2-5,TRBD2,CASSSLREEGETQYF,TGTGCCAGCAGCTCTCTTCGGGAGGAAGGAGAGACCCAGTACTTC
TRBV27,NA,TRBJ1-2,NA,CASSLSPPPDYGYTF,TGTGCCAGCAGTCTTTCCCCTCCCCCTGACTATGGCTACACCTTC
TRBV15,NA,TRBJ2-1,NA,CATRMGLTLGRSYNEQFF,TGTGCCACCAGAATGGGACTCACCTTGGGCCGGTCCTACAATGAGCAGTTCTTC
TRBV11-2,NA,TRBJ2-1,TRBD2,CASSGLGLDEQFF,TGTGCCAGCAGCGGACTAGGCCTAGATGAGCAGTTCTTC
TRBV3-1,NA,TRBJ2-1,NA,CASSPAIGITENEQFF,TGTGCCAGCAGCCCCGCAATCGGGATCACGGAGAATGAGCAGTTCTTC
TRBV5-1,few,TRBJ2-7,NA,CASSLEGRAYEQYF,TGCGCCAGCAGCTTGGAAGGCAGGGCCTACGAGCAGTACTTC
TRBV10-1,few,TRBJ2-1,TRBD1,CASSEWQGADNEQFF,TGCGCCAGCAGTGAGTGGCAGGGGGCCGACAATGAGCAGTTCTTC
TRBV3-1,few,TRBJ2-4,TRBD2,CASSQVTPGGRAPKNIQYF,TGTGCCAGCAGCCAAGTTACCCCGGGCGGGAGGGCCCCCAAAAACATTCAGTACTTC
TRBV3-1,NA,TRBJ2-7,TRBD2,CASTQGVRGLAGGPEEQYF,TGTGCCAGCACCCAAGGAGTTCGGGGACTAGCGGGAGGGCCAGAGGAGCAGTACTTC
TRBV7-6,NA,TRBJ2-1,NA,CASSYGTDSYNEQFF,TGTGCCAGCAGCTACGGGACTGACTCCTACAATGAGCAGTTCTTC
TRBV5-1,few,TRBJ2-5,TRBD1,CASSLPRTGDETQYF,TGCGCCAGCAGCTTGCCAAGGACAGGGGACGAGACCCAGTACTTC
TRBV25-1,few,TRBJ1-1,NA,CATKRRGNTEAFF,TGTGCCACTAAGAGGAGAGGGAACACTGAAGCTTTCTTT
TRBV9,NA,TRBJ1-2,NA,CASRELRRGGYTF,TGTGCCAGCAGGGAACTTCGGAGGGGTGGCTACACCTTC
TRBV10-3,many,TRBJ1-1,NA,CAIGAGVNTEAFF,TGTGCCATTGGAGCAGGAGTGAACACTGAAGCTTTCTTT
TRBV4-2,NA,TRBJ2-1,NA,CASSLKGRGSLSSYNEQFF,TGTGCCAGCAGCCTCAAAGGTCGGGGGAGCCTCAGCTCCTACAATGAGCAGTTCTTC
TRBV6-7,NA,TRBJ2-1,NA,CASSSSTGMNEQFF,TGTGCCAGCAGTTCCTCAACAGGGATGAATGAGCAGTTCTTC
TRBV25-1,NA,TRBJ2-2,TRBD2,CASSEFQREERGELFF,TGTGCCAGCAGTGAATTCCAGCGGGAGGAGAGAGGGGAGCTGTTTTTT
TRBV2,NA,TRBJ2-1,NA,CASSEGPKVNEQFF,TGTGCCAGCAGTGAGGGGCCCAAGGTGAATGAGCAGTTCTTC
TRBV4-1,many,TRBJ1-1,NA,CASSSYGVLGTEAFF,TGCGCCAGCAGCTCTTACGGGGTCCTGGGCACTGAAGCTTTCTTT
TRBV5-1,few,TRBJ2-3,NA,CASAFAGTTDTQYF,TGCGCCAGCGCATTCGCCGGGACTACAGATACGCAGTATTTT
TRBV6-5,NA,TRBJ1-4,TRBD1,CASSWSGTGGEKLFF,TGTGCCAGCAGTTGGTCCGGGACAGGGGGTGAAAAACTGTTTTTT